A single sample gave rise to the 17 T cell receptor beta chains below, sequenced in a study of blood T cell repertoires in COVID-19. Sequenced by immunoSEQ multiplex PCR; TCRdb stores in-frame clones only, minus some. The sample contains some 250,000 clones, approximately 90% of which appear only once. Source material: peripheral blood. The receptor source for this set is a woman in her thirties or forties who had recovered from COVID-19.

The chain carries TRBV5-1 and TRBJ1-4; tentatively, D is TRBD1 (6 bases). Per the germline V gene, CDR1 is SGHRS and CDR2 is YFSETQ. CDR3 length: 13 amino acids. V dropped 2 bases and J dropped 5 bases, with 7 bases sitting between them. CDR3 sequence: CASSFGQNEKLFF. DNA for the CDR3: TGCGCCAGCAGCTTCGGACAGAATGAAAAACTGTTTTTT.

The gene calls are TRBV29-1 and TRBJ2-5; 8 bases align to TRBD1. Trimming cost V 6 bases and J 1 base; bases outside gene matches: 1. The germline gives CDR1 SQVTM, CDR2 ANQGSEA. This CDR3 is 12 amino acids long. The CDR3 is CSVGQGQETQYF. The DNA of the CDR3 is TGCAGCGTCGGACAGGGCCAAGAGACCCAGTACTTC.

The chain uses TRBV4-3 and TRBJ1-2; no clear D. Trimming stripped 0 bases from V and 7 bases from J, with 9 bases between. Germline lookup yields CDR1 LGHNA and CDR2 YSLEER. This CDR3 is 13 amino acids long. CDR3 sequence: CASSQEAWSGYTF. The CDR3 nucleotides are TGCGCCAGCAGCCAAGAGGCATGGAGTGGCTACACCTTC.

This chain connects TRBV5-1 to TRBJ2-5; 9 bases fit TRBD2. V dropped 0 bases and J dropped 5; count of bases not matched to a gene: 5. The CDR3 is made up of 15 amino acids. CDR1 is SGHRS and CDR2 is YFSETQ in the germline V gene. The CDR3 sequence is CASSLAQAGGETQYF. CDR3 in DNA: TGCGCCAGCAGCTTGGCCCAGGCGGGGGGGGAGACCCAGTACTTC.

By sample fraction, this clone is medium-sized. The gene calls are TRBV4-3 and TRBJ1-1; the D is unclear. The V gene's germline CDR1 is LGHNA and CDR2 YSLEER. V gave up 1 base and J gave up 11 bases, with 14 bases separating them. The CDR3 runs 13 residues. CDR3 loop: CASSQGSPPGAFF. The CDR3 DNA reads as TGCGCCAGCAGCCAAGGGAGCCCGCCCGGGGCTTTCTTT.

The rearrangement links TRBV19 to TRBJ2-3, with TRBD2 as a possible D gene (5 bases). Trimming took off 4 bases at V and 4 bases at J, with 15 bases between the two ends. Germline V gene data show CDR1 as LNHDA and CDR2 as SQIVND (reference sequence). The CDR3 extends over 15 amino acids. CDR3 in amino acids: CASSTVGESADTQYF. In nucleotides, the CDR3 is TGTGCCAGTAGTACTGTGGGAGAGAGTGCAGATACGCAGTATTTT.

The V and J genes are TRBV13 and TRBJ2-7; 12 bases match TRBD1. The CDR3 is 13 residues long. CDR1 and CDR2 from the germline V gene are PRHDT and FYEKMQ (reference sequence). V lost 9 bases, J lost 6 bases, and 6 bases stayed unmatched. This CDR3 reads CASGGTGGGEQYF. DNA for the CDR3: TGTGCCAGTGGGGGGACAGGGGGCGGCGAGCAGTACTTC.

This chain links TRBV30 with TRBJ2-2; D is perhaps TRBD2 (6 bases). Trimming pared 0 bases from V and 4 bases from J, leaving 12 bases between. The V gene's germline CDR1 is GTSNPN and CDR2 SVGIG (reference sequence). CDR3 length: 15 amino acids. The CDR3 region is CAWSVGGMGTGELFF. The CDR3 nucleotides read TGTGCCTGGAGTGTAGGCGGGATGGGCACCGGGGAGCTGTTTTTT.

The chain joins TRBV3-1 (or the pseudogene TRBV3-2) to TRBJ2-5; D may be TRBD1 (5 bases). Trimming cost V 3 bases and J 7 bases, with 15 bases left between them. From germline, CDR1 is LGHDT and CDR2 YNNKEL (reference sequence). CDR3 length: 14 residues. The CDR3 nucleotides read TGTGCCAGCAGCCAGTGGCAGGGAAGGGGGACCCAGTACTTC. This gives the protein CASSQWQGRGTQYF.

This chain joins TRBV5-4 and TRBJ2-2; a possible D gene is TRBD2 (6 bases). Trimming left V 3 bases short and J 5 bases short, with 23 bases between. Germline CDR1 and CDR2: SGHNT and YYREEE (reference sequence). CDR3 size: 18 residues. CDR3 sequence reads: CASSSPRLDGSRTGELFF. In nucleotides, the CDR3 is TGTGCCAGCAGCTCGCCCCGACTAGACGGGTCGCGGACCGGGGAGCTGTTTTTT.

This clone was counted a single time. This chain uses TRBV24-1 with TRBJ2-1; 10 nucleotides align to TRBD2. Germline CDR1 KGHDR, CDR2 SFDVKD. Unmatched junction bases numbered 6, after V lost 9 bases and J lost 2 bases. The CDR3 runs 15 residues. The CDR3 reads CATAASGSAYNEQFF. The CDR3 bases are TGTGCCACCGCCGCTAGCGGGAGTGCCTACAATGAGCAGTTCTTC.

This rearrangement joins TRBV3-1 (or the pseudogene TRBV3-2) to TRBJ2-1; 15 bases align to TRBD2. Germline V gives CDR1 LGHDT, CDR2 YNNKEL (reference sequence). V dropped 4 bases and J dropped 10; count of bases not matched to a gene: 5. This CDR3 contains 15 residues. The CDR3 bases are TGTGCCAGCAGCCGAACGGGACTAGCGGGAGGAGAGCAGTTCTTC. Protein product: CASSRTGLAGGEQFF.

The chain employs TRBV29-1 and TRBJ1-1; D is perhaps TRBD1 (5 bases). The CDR3 is 13 residues long. The V and J ends lost 4 bases and 0 bases respectively, with 9 bases between them. Looked up from germline, CDR1 is SQVTM and CDR2 is ANQGSEA. The CDR3 bases are TGCAGCGTTGGTCCAGGGTTGAACACTGAAGCTTTCTTT. This sequence encodes CSVGPGLNTEAFF.

The chain has TRBV4-2 and TRBJ1-2; 7 bases line up with TRBD1. With V trimmed by 3 bases and J by 0 bases, 7 bases remained unmatched. The CDR3 is 16 residues long. The germline V gene has CDR1 LGHNA and CDR2 YNFKEQ. Here the CDR3 DNA reads TGTGCCAGCAGCCAGGGCAGGGGGGAGCCTAACTATGGCTACACCTTC. Translated: CASSQGRGEPNYGYTF.

V usage is TRBV5-6 and J usage is TRBJ2-5, with D possibly TRBD2 on 7 matching bases. CDR3 size: 15 residues. Germline V gene data show CDR1 as SGHDT and CDR2 as YYEEEE. Trimming took 5 bases from V and 1 from J, leaving 15 bases between them. CDR3 region: CASRSWGGGQETQYF. CDR3 DNA sequence: TGTGCCAGCAGGTCTTGGGGAGGGGGCCAAGAGACCCAGTACTTC.

This clone has only a few counts. V is TRBV7-2 and J is TRBJ2-7, with D perhaps matching TRBD2 (6 bases). Trimming took off 3 bases at V and 4 bases at J, with 10 bases between the two ends. CDR1 is SGHTA and CDR2 is FQGNSA in the germline V gene. This CDR3 is built from 13 residues. The CDR3 sequence: CASSFGGWYEQYF. CDR3 nucleotide sequence: TGTGCCAGCAGCTTTGGAGGGTGGTACGAGCAGTACTTC.

The CDR3 sequence: CASSLAGGPDTGELFF. The CDR3 DNA reads as TGTGCCAGCAGCTTGGCGGGAGGGCCGGACACCGGGGAGCTGTTTTTT. This chain connects TRBV5-8 to TRBJ2-2; 8 bases agree with TRBD2. The CDR3 runs to 16 residues. V gave up 0 bases and J gave up 3 bases; unmatched junction bases: 4. Germline V lookup: CDR1 SGHTS, CDR2 YDEGEE. Filled out from reference TRBV5-8 and TRBJ2-2, the complete variable domain reads EAGVTQSPTHLIKTRGQQATLRCSPISGHTSVYWYQQALGLGLQFLLWYDEGEERNRGNFPPRFSGRQFPNYSSELNVNALELEDSALYLCASSLAGGPDTGELFFGEGSRLTVL.